These 3 T cell receptor beta chains came from one sample sequenced in a study of patients and donors after allogeneic stem cell transplantation. TCRdb processed the RT-PCR reads anew with MiXCR; each CDR3 protein has one entry. The table lists 2,000 to 3,000 distinct CDR3 sequences, around 8.4% of them singletons, with around 10% in the top ten. What was sequenced was blood, either unsorted or a sorted T cell fraction (not recorded which). The receptor source for this set is a human donor who was either an allogeneic HSCT recipient or a stem cell or donor lymphocyte infusion donor (not recorded which). It is not recorded whose cells these are; they may come from a transplant donor.

Judged by abundance, this clonotype is medium-sized. The rearrangement joins TRBV6-5 to TRBJ2-7, with 8 bases lining up with TRBD1. The germline CDR1 and CDR2 sequences are MNHEY and SVGAGI. With 2 bases clipped from V and 2 bases from J, the junction kept 5 bases outside the gene matches. The CDR3 loop spans 15 amino acids. The DNA for the CDR3 is TGTGCCAGCAGTTACCGCGGACAGGGTACCTACGAGCAGTACTTC. As protein: CASSYRGQGTYEQYF.

The CDR3 bases are TGTGCCAGCAGTTTAAATCTTCGGGGAGGAGTGTTCTTC. Encoded protein: CASSLNLRGGVFF. The J gene is TRBJ2-1, the V gene TRBV27; D may be TRBD2 (6 bases). Trimming shortened V by 2 bases and J by 15 bases, and 17 bases separated the two germline ends. Per germline, CDR1 MNHEY and CDR2 SMNVEV (reference sequence). The CDR3 contains 13 residues.

This rearrangement joins TRBV5-4 to TRBJ1-1; D uncertain. Looked up from germline, CDR1 is SGHNT and CDR2 is YYREEE (reference sequence). Between the trimmed V and J ends, which lost 2 bases and 4 bases, there was a span of 6 bases. CDR3 length equals 12 residues. The DNA for the CDR3 is TGTGCCAGCAGCTTCGACACCACTGAAGCTTTCTTT. It codes for CASSFDTTEAFF.